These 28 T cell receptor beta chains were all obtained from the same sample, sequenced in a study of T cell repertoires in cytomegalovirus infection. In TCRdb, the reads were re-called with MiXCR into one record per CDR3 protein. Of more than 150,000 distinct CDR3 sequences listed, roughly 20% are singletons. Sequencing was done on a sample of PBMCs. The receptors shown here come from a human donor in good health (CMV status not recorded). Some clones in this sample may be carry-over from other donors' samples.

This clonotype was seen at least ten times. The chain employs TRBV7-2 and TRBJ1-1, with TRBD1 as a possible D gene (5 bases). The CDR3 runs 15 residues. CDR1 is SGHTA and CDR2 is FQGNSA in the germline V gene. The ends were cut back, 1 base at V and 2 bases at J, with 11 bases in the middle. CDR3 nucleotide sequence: TGTGCCAGCAGCTTAGTATCCCAGGGCAACACTGAAGCTTTCTTT. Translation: CASSLVSQGNTEAFF.

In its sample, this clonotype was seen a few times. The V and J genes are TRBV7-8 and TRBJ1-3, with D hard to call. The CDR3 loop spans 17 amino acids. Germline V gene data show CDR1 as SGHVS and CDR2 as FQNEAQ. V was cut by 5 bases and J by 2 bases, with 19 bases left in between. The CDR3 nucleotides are TGTGCCAGCAGCATACTAGGTACGAGACGCCCTGGAAACACCATATATTTT. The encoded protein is CASSILGTRRPGNTIYF.

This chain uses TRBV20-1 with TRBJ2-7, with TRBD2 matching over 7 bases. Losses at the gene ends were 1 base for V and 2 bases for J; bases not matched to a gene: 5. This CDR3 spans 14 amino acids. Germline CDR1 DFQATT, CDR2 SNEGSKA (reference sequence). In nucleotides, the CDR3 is TGCAGTGCTAGAGGGGCAGGGACTACCTACGAGCAGTACTTC. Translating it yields CSARGAGTTYEQYF.

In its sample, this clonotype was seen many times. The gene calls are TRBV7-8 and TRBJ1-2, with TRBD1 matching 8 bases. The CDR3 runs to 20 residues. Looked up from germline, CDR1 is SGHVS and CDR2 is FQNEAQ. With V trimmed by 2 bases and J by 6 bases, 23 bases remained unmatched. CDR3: CASSLLLKLGAGGDVDGYTF. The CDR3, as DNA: TGTGCCAGCAGCTTATTGTTAAAGTTGGGGGCAGGGGGCGATGTAGATGGCTACACCTTC.

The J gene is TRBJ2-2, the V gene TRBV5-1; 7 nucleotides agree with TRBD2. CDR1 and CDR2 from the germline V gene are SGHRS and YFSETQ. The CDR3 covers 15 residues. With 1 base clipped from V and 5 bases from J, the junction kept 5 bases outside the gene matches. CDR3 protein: CASSLPSGITGELFF. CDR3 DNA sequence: TGCGCCAGCAGCTTGCCTAGCGGTATTACCGGGGAGCTGTTTTTT.

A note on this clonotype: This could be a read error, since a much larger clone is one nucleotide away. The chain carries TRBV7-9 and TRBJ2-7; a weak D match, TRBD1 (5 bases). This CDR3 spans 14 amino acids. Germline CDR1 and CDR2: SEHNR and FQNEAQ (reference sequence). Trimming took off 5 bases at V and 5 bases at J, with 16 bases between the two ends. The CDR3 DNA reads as TGTGCCAGCAGCACCGCCCCGGACATCGACGAGCAGTACTTC. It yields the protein CASSTAPDIDEQYF.

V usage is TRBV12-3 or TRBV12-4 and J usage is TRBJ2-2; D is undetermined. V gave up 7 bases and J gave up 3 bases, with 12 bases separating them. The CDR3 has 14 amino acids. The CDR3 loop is CASKPGVYTGELFF. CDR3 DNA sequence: TGTGCCAGCAAACCTGGCGTGTACACCGGGGAGCTGTTTTTT.

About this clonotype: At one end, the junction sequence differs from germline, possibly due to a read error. CDR3: CASSLGIGGGVNHEQLF. The CDR3 DNA follows: TGTGCTAGCAGCTTAGGGATAGGAGGGGGCGTAAACCATGAGCAGTTATTC. J is TRBJ2-1 and V is TRBV7-6; maybe TRBD1 (7 bases). The germline V gene has CDR1 SGHVS and CDR2 FNYEAQ. The CDR3 length is 17 residues.

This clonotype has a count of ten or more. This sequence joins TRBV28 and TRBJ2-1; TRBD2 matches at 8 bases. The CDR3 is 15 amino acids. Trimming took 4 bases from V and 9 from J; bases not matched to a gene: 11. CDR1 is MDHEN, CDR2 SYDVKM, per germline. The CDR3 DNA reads TGTGCCAGCAGTTATAGCGGGGCCAGAGCCGTTGAGCAGTTCTTC. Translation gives CASSYSGARAVEQFF.

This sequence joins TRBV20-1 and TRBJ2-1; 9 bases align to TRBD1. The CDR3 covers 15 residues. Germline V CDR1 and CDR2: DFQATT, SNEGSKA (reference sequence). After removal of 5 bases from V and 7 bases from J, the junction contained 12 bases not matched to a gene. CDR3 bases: TGCAGTGCTCCCGGCACTATGACAGGGGGAAATGAGCAGTTCTTC. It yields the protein CSAPGTMTGGNEQFF.

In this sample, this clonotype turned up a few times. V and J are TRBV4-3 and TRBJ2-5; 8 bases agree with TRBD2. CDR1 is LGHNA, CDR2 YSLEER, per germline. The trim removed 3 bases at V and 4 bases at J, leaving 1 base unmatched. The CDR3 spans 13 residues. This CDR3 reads CASSQLAGETQYF. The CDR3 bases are TGCGCCAGCAGCCAGCTAGCGGGAGAGACCCAGTACTTC.

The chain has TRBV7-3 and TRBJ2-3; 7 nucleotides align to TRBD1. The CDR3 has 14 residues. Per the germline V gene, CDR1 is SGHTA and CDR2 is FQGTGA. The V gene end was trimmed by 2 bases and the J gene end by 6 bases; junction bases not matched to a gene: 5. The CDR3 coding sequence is TGTGCCAGCAGCTTAGACAGGGAGTGGGATACGCAGTATTTT. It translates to CASSLDREWDTQYF.

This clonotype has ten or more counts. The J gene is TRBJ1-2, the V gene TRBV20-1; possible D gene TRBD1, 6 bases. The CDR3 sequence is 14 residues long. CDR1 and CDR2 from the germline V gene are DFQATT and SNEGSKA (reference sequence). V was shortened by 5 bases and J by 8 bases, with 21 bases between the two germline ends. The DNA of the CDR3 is TGCAGTGCTCCCTACCTACAGGGACTAACGGGCTACACCTTC. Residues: CSAPYLQGLTGYTF.

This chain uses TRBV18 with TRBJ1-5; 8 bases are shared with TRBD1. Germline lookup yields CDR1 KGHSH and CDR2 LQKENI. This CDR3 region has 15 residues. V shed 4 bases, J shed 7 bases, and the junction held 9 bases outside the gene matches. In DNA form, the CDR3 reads TGTGCCAGCTCACAAGGGGGACAGGTGGGACAGCCCCAGCATTTT. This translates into CASSQGGQVGQPQHF.

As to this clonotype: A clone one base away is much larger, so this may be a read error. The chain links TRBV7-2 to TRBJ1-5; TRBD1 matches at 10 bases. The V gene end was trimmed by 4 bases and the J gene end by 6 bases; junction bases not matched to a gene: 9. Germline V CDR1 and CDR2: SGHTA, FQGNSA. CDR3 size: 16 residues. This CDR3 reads CASSSRDRGLSQPQHF. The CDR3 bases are TGTGCCAGCAGCTCCCGGGACAGGGGCCTCAGTCAGCCCCAGCATTTT.

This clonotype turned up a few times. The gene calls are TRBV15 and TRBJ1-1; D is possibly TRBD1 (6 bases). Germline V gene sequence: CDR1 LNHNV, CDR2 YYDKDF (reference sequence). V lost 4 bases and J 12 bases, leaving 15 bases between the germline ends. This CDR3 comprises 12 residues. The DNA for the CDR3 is TGTGCCACCAGCATCCCCACAGGGATGACTTTCTTT. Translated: CATSIPTGMTFF.

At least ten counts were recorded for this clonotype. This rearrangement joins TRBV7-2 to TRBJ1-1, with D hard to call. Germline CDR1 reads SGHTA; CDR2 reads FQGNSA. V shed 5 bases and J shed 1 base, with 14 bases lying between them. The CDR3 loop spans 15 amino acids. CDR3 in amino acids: CASSPTLSGNTEAFF. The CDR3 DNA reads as TGTGCCAGCAGCCCCACCCTGAGCGGGAACACTGAAGCTTTCTTT.

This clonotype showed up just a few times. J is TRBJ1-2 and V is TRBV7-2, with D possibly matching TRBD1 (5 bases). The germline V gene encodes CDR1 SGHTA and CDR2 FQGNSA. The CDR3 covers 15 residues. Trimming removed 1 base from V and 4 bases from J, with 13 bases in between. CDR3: CASSLEGPRIYGYTF. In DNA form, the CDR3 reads TGTGCCAGCAGCTTAGAGGGGCCCAGGATCTATGGCTACACCTTC. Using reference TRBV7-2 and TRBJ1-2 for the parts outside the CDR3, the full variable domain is GAGVSQSPSNKVTEKGKDVELRCDPISGHTALYWYRQSLGQGLEFLIYFQGNSAPDKSGLPSDRFSAERTGGSVSTLTIQRTQQEDSAVYLCASSLEGPRIYGYTFGSGTRLTVV.

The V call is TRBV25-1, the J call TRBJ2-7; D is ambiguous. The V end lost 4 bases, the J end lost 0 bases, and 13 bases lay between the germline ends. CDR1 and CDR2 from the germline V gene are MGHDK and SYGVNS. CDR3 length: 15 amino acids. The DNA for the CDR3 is TGTGCCAGCAGTGGTGTCACCGGGTCCTCCTACGAGCAGTACTTC. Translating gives CASSGVTGSSYEQYF.

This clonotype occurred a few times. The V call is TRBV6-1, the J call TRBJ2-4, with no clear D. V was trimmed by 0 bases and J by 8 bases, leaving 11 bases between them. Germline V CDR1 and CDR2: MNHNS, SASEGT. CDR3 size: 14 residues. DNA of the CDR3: TGTGCCAGCAGTGAAGCAGGGTCCCCGGACATTCAGTACTTC. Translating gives CASSEAGSPDIQYF.

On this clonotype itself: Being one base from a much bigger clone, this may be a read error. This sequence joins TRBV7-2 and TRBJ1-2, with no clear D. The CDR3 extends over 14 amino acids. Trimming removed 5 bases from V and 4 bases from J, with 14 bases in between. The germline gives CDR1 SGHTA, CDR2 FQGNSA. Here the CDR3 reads CASSPRAGCYGYTF. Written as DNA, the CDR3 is TGTGCCAGCAGCCCGCGGGCGGGGTGCTATGGCTACACCTTC. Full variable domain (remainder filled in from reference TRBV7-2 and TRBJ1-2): GAGVSQSPSNKVTEKGKDVELRCDPISGHTALYWYRQSLGQGLEFLIYFQGNSAPDKSGLPSDRFSAERTGGSVSTLTIQRTQQEDSAVYLCASSPRAGCYGYTFGSGTRLTVV.

The CDR3 reads CASSTFQRSFAANEKLFF. CDR3 bases: TGTGCCAGCAGTACCTTCCAACGATCCTTCGCAGCTAATGAAAAACTGTTTTTT. The rearrangement joins TRBV28 to TRBJ1-4; no clear D. The CDR3 runs 18 residues. The germline V and J ends were trimmed by 5 bases and 3 bases, with 22 bases remaining between them. From germline, CDR1 is MDHEN and CDR2 SYDVKM.

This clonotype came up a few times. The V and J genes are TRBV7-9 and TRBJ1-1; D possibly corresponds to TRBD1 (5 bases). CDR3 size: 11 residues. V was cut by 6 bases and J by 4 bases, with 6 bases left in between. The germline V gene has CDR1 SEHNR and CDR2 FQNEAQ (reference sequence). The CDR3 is CASRGLTEAFF. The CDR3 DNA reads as TGTGCCAGCAGGGGGCTCACTGAAGCTTTCTTT.

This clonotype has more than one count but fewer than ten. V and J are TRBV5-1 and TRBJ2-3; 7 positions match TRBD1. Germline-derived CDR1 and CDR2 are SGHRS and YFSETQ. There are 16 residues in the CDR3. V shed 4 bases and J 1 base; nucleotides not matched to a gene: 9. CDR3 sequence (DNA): TGCGCCAGCAGCCCGTCTCGGGACAGCGGCACAGATACGCAGTATTTT. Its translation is CASSPSRDSGTDTQYF.

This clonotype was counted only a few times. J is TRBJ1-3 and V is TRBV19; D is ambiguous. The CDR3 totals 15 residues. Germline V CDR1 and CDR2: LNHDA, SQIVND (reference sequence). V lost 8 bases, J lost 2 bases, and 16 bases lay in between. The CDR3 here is CASRQVGSAGNTIYF. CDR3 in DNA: TGTGCCAGTCGCCAGGTCGGATCCGCTGGAAACACCATATATTTT.

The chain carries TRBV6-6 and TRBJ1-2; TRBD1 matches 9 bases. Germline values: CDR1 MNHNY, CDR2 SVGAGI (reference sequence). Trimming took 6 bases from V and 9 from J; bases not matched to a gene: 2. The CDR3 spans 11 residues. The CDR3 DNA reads TGTGCCAGCAGGGGGACAGGGTGCTACACCTTC. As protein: CASRGTGCYTF.

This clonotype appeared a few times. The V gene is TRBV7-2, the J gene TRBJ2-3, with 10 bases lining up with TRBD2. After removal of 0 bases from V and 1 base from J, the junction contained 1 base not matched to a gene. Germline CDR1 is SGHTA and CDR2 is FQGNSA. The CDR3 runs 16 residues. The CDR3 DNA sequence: TGTGCCAGCAGCTTAGCCACTAGCGGGGGCACAGATACGCAGTATTTT. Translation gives CASSLATSGGTDTQYF.

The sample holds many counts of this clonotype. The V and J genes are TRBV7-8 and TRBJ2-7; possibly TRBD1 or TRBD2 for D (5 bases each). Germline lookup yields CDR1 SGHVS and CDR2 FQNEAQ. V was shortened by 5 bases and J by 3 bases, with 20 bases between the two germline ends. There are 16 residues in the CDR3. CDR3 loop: CASSDPFRKRGYEQYF. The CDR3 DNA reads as TGTGCCAGCAGCGACCCCTTCCGCAAGAGGGGCTACGAGCAGTACTTC.